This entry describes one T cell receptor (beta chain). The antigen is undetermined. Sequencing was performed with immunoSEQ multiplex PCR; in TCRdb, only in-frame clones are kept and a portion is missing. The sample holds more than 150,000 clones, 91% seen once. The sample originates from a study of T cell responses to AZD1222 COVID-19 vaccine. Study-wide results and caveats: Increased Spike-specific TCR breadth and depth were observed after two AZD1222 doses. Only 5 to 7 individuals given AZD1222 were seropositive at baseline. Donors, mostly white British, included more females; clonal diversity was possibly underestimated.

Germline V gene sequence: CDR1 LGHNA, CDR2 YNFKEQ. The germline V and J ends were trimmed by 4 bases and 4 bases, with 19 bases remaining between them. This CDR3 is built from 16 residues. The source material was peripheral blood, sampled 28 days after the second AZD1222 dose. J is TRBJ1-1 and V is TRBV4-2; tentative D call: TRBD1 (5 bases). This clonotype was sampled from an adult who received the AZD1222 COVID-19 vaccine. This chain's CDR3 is CASSPAPGGVSTEAFF. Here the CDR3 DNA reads TGTGCCAGCAGCCCGGCGCCCGGGGGGGTGAGCACTGAAGCTTTCTTT.